Listed here is a single T cell receptor beta chain. From blood CD8+ and CD4+ T cells, the TCR beta chain was sequenced. Treatment-naive patients with stable or active relapsing-remitting disease were the multiple sclerosis controls. Negative isolation yielded the CD8+ and CD4+ T cells, while FACS enriched the TEMRA cells. The sample originates from a study of CD8 T cells in Susac syndrome. It was with random hexamers that 0.5 to 1 ug RNA was reverse transcribed. The method of amplification for TCR beta CDR3 was immunoSEQ multiplex PCR, covering 54 Vbeta and 13 Jbeta. TCRdb used MiXCR to reprocess the immunoSEQ multiplex PCR reads, holding one entry per CDR3 protein. The sample lists 250,000 or so distinct CDR3 sequences, about 94% seen once, with approximately 0.072% in the top ten. The sequenced sample consisted of CD4+ T cells from PBMCs. This receptor was obtained from a human donor with multiple sclerosis.

The CDR3 DNA is TGCAGTGCTAGAGGTTCGGGGACGGAGAGACAGTATGGCTACACCTTC. This gives the protein CSARGSGTERQYGYTF. This chain links TRBV20-1 with TRBJ1-2, with a tentative D call TRBD1 (5 bases). The length of the CDR3 is 16 residues. Trimming removed 1 base at V and 5 bases at J, with 20 bases between. Per the germline V gene, CDR1 is DFQATT and CDR2 is SNEGSKA (reference sequence).